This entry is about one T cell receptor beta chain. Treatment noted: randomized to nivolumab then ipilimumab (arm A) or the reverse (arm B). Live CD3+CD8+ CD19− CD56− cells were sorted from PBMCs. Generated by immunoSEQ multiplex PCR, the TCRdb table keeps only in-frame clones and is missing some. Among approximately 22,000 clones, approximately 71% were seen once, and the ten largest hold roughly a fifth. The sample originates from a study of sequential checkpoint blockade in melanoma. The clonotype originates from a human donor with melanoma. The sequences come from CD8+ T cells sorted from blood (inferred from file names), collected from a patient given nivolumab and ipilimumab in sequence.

The CDR3 loop reads CASSFFSQAQETQYF. The DNA of the CDR3 is TGTGCCAGCAGTTTTTTTAGTCAGGCTCAAGAGACCCAGTACTTC. J is TRBJ2-5 and V is TRBV27; D is uncertain. The CDR3 consists of 15 residues. V was cut by 3 bases and J by 2 bases, with 13 bases left in between. CDR1 is MNHEY, CDR2 SMNVEV, per germline (reference sequence).